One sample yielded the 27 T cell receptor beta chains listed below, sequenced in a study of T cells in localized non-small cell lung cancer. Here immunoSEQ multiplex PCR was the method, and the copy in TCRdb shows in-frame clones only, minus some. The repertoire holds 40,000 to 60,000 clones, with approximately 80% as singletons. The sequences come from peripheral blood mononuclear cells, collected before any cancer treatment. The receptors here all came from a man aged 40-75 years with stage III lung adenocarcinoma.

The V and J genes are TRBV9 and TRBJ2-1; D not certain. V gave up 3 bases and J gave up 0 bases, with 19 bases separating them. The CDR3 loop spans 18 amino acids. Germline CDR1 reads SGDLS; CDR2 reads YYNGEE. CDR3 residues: CASSETPRRTSSYNEQFF. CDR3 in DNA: TGTGCCAGCAGCGAGACCCCACGACGGACCAGCTCCTACAATGAGCAGTTCTTC. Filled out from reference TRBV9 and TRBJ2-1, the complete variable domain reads DSGVTQTPKHLITATGQRVTLRCSPRSGDLSVYWYQQSLDQGLQFLIQYYNGEERAKGNILERFSAQQFPDLHSELNLSSLELGDSALYFCASSETPRRTSSYNEQFFGPGTRLTVL.

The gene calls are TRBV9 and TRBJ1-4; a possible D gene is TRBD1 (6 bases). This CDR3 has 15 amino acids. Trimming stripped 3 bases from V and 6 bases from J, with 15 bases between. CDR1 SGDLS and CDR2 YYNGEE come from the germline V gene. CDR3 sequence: CASSADRSVDEKLFF. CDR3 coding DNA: TGTGCCAGCAGCGCCGACAGGTCGGTTGATGAAAAACTGTTTTTT.

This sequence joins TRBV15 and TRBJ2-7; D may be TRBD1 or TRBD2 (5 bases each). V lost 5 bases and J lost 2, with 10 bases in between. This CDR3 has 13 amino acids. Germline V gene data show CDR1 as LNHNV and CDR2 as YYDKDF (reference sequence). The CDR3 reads CATSEGRTYEQYF. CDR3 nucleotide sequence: TGTGCCACCAGCGAGGGACGGACCTACGAGCAGTACTTC.

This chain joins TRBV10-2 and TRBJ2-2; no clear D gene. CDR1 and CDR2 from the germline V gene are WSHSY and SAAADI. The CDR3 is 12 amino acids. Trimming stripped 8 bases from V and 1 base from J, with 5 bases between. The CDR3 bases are TGCGCCAGCCTTGAGAACACCGGGGAGCTGTTTTTT. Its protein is CASLENTGELFF.

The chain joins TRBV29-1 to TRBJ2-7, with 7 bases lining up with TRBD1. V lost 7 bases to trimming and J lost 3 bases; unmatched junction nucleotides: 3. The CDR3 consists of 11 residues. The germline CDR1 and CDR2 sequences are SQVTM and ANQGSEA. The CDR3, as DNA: TGCAGCGGTGGGACAGTCTACGAGCAGTACTTC. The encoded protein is CSGGTVYEQYF.

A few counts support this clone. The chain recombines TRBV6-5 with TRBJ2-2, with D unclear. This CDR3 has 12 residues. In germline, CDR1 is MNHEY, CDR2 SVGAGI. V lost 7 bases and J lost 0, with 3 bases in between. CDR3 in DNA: TGTGCCAGCACTACGAACACCGGGGAGCTGTTTTTT. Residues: CASTTNTGELFF.

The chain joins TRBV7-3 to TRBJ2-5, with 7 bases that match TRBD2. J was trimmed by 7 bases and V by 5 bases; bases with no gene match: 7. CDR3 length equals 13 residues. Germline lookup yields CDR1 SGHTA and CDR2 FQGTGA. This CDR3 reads CASSQDSGGTQYF. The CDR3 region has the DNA TGTGCCAGCAGCCAGGACTCGGGGGGGACCCAGTACTTC. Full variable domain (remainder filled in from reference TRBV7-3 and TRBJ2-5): GAGVSQTPSNKVTEKGKYVELRCDPISGHTALYWYRQSLGQGPEFLIYFQGTGAADDSGLPNDRFFAVRPEGSVSTLKIQRTERGDSAVYLCASSQDSGGTQYFGPGTRLLVL.

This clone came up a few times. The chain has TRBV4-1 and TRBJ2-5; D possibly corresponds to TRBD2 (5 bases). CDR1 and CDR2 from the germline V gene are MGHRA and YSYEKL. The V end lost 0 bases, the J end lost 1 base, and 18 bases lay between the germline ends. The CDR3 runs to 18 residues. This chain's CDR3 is CASSQDPLLPDFQETQYF. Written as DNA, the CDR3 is TGCGCCAGCAGCCAAGATCCCCTTTTGCCGGACTTCCAAGAGACCCAGTACTTC.

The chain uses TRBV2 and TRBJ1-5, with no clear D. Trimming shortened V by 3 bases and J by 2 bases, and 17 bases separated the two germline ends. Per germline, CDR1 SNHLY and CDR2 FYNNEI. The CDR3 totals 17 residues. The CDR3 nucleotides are TGTGCCAGCAGTGAGTTCGGCTCTCTCGGGCGCAATCAGCCCCAGCATTTT. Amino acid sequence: CASSEFGSLGRNQPQHF.

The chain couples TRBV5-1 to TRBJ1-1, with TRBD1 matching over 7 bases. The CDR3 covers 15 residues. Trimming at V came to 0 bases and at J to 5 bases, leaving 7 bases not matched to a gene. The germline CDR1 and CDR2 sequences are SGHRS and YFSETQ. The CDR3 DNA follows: TGCGCCAGCAGCTTGGCCGGCAGGGGGGGAACTGAAGCTTTCTTT. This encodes CASSLAGRGGTEAFF. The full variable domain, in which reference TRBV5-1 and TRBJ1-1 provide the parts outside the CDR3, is KAGVTQTPRYLIKTRGQQVTLSCSPISGHRSVSWYQQTPGQGLQFLFEYFSETQRNKGNFPGRFSGRQFSNSRSEMNVSTLELGDSALYLCASSLAGRGGTEAFFGQGTRLTVV.

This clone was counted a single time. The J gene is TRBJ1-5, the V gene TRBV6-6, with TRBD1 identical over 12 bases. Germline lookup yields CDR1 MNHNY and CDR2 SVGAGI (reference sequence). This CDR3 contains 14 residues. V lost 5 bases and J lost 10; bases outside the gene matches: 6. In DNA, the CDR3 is TGTGCCAGCAGTCCGGGACAGGGGGCAAGACCCCAGCATTTT. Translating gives CASSPGQGARPQHF.

DNA for the CDR3: TGCGCCAGCAGCCCCGCGTGGGGCTTCACAGATACGCAGTATTTT. Translating it yields CASSPAWGFTDTQYF. The chain combines TRBV5-1 with TRBJ2-3; the D gene is possibly TRBD1 (5 bases). Trimming pared 4 bases from V and 2 bases from J, leaving 14 bases between. CDR1 and CDR2 from the germline V gene are SGHRS and YFSETQ. The CDR3 is 15 residues long. Using reference TRBV5-1 and TRBJ2-3 for the parts outside the CDR3, the full variable domain is KAGVTQTPRYLIKTRGQQVTLSCSPISGHRSVSWYQQTPGQGLQFLFEYFSETQRNKGNFPGRFSGRQFSNSRSEMNVSTLELGDSALYLCASSPAWGFTDTQYFGPGTRLTVL.

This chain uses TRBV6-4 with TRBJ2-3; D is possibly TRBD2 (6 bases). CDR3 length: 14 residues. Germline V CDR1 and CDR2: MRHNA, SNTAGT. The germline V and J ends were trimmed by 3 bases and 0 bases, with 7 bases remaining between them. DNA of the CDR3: TGTGCCAGCAGTGAAGGGACTAGCACAGATACGCAGTATTTT. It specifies CASSEGTSTDTQYF.

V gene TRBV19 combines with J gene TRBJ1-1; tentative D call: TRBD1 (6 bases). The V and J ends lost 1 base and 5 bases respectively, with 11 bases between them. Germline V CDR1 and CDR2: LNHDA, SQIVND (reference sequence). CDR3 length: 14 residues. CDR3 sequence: CASSIGGGRTEAFF. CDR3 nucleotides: TGTGCCAGTAGTATAGGTGGGGGCCGTACTGAAGCTTTCTTT.

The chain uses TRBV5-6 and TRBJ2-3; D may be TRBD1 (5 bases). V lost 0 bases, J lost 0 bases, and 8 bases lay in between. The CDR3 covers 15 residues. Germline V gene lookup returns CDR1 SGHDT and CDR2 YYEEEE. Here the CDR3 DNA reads TGTGCCAGCAGCTTGGGTCAGGGTAGCACAGATACGCAGTATTTT. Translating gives CASSLGQGSTDTQYF.

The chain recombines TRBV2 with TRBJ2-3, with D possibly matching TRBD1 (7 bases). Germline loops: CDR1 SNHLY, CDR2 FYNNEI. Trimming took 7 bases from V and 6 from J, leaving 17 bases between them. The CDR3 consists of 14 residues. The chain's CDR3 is CASTSGGPSDTQYF. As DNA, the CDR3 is TGTGCCAGCACGTCAGGGGGGCCGTCGGATACGCAGTATTTT.

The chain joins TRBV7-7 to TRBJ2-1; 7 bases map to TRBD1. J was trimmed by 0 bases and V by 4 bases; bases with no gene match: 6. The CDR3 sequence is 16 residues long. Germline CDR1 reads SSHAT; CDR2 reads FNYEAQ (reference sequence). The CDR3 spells CASSSSTGSSYNEQFF. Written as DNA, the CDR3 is TGTGCCAGCAGCTCCTCGACAGGGAGCTCCTACAATGAGCAGTTCTTC.

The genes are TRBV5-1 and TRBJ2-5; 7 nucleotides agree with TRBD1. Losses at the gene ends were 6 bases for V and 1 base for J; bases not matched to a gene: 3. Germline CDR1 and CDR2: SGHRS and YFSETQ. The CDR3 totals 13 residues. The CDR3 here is CASKRTGQETQYF. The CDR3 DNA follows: TGCGCCAGCAAAAGGACAGGCCAAGAGACCCAGTACTTC.

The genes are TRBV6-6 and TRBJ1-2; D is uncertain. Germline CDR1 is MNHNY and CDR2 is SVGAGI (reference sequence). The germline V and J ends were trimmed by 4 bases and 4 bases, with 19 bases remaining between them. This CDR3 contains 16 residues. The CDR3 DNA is TGTGCCAGCAGTTCCTTGGACGGCCAGCTCGGCTATGGCTACACCTTC. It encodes CASSSLDGQLGYGYTF.

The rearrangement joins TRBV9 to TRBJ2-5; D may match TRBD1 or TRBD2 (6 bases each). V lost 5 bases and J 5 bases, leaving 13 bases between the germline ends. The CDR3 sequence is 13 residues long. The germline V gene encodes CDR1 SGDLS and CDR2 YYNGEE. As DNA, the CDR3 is TGTGCCAGCAGTCTGGGGGGCCATGAGACCCAGTACTTC. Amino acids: CASSLGGHETQYF.

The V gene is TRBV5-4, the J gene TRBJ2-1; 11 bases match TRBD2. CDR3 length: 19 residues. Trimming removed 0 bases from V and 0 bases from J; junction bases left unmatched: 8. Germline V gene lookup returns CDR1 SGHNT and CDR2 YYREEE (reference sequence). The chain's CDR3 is CASSLAGLAAKSSYNEQFF. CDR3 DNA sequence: TGTGCCAGCAGCTTGGCGGGACTAGCGGCCAAGAGCTCCTACAATGAGCAGTTCTTC.

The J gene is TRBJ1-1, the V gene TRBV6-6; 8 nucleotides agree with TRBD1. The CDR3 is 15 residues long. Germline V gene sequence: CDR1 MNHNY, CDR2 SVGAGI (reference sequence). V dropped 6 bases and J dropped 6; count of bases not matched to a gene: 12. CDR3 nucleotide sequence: TGTGCCAGCAGCCGAGCCGTGGACAGGGCCGCTGAAGCTTTCTTT. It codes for CASSRAVDRAAEAFF.

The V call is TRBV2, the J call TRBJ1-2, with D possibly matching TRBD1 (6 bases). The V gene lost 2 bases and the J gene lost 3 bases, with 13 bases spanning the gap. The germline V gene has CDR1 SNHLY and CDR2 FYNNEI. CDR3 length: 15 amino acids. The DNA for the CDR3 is TGTGCCAGCAGTGAAACAGGGTCCCGAGACTATGGCTACACCTTC. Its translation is CASSETGSRDYGYTF. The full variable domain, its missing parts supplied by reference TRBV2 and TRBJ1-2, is EPEVTQTPSHQVTQMGQEVILRCVPISNHLYFYWYRQILGQKVEFLVSFYNNEISEKSEIFDDQFSVERPDGSNFTLKIRSTKLEDSAMYFCASSETGSRDYGYTFGSGTRLTVV.

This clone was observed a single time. Here the CDR3 reads CASSPPGTGNYGYTF. DNA for the CDR3: TGTGCCAGCTCACCACCGGGGACAGGCAACTATGGCTACACCTTC. The chain employs TRBV18 and TRBJ1-2; 8 bases agree with TRBD1. Germline CDR1 reads KGHSH; CDR2 reads LQKENI. With V trimmed by 0 bases and J by 2 bases, 2 bases remained unmatched. This CDR3 has 15 residues.

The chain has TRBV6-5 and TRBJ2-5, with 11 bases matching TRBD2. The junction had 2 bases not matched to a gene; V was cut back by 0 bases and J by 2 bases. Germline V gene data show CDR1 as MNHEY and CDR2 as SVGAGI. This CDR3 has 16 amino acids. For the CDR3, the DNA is TGTGCCAGCAGTTACTCCCTAGCGGGGGGTCAAGAGACCCAGTACTTC. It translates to CASSYSLAGGQETQYF.

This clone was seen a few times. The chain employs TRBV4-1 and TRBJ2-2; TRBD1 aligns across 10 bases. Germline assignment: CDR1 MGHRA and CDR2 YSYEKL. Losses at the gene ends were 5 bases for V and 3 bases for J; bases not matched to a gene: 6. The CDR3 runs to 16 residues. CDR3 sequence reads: CASSLRTGGDTGELFF. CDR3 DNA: TGCGCCAGCAGCTTACGGACAGGGGGTGACACCGGGGAGCTGTTTTTT.

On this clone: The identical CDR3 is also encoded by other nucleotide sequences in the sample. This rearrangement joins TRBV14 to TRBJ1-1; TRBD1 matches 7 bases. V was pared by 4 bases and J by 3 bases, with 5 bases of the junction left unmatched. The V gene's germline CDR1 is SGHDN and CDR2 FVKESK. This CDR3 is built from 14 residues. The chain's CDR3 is CASSPRQGDTEAFF. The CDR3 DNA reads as TGTGCCAGCAGCCCGCGACAGGGTGACACTGAAGCTTTCTTT.